Below, 12 T cell receptor beta chains from the same sample are listed, as sequenced in a study of CD8 T cells in Susac syndrome. When the RNA was reverse transcribed, random hexamers were used with an input of roughly 0.5 to 1 ug. One entry per CDR3 protein, called by TCRdb with MiXCR from the immunoSEQ multiplex PCR reads. There are roughly 180,000 distinct CDR3 sequences in the sample; about 95% occur only once, and about 0.13% lies in the top ten. The sequenced sample was CD4+ T cells from PBMCs. All receptors derive from a human donor in good health.

The chain couples TRBV28 to TRBJ2-2; D gene uncertain. CDR3 length: 12 residues. CDR1 MDHEN and CDR2 SYDVKM come from the germline V gene. V was trimmed by 10 bases and J by 6 bases, leaving 12 bases between them. The CDR3 DNA reads as TGTGCCACGTTGTCGAGTTCCGGGGAGCTGTTTTTT. Protein sequence: CATLSSSGELFF.

The rearrangement joins TRBV5-1 to TRBJ2-5, with a possible D match to TRBD2 (6 bases). Trimming took off 0 bases at V and 7 bases at J, with 13 bases between the two ends. Germline V lookup: CDR1 SGHRS, CDR2 YFSETQ. The CDR3 is 14 residues long. The CDR3: CASSLDGGARTQYF. CDR3 bases: TGCGCCAGCAGCTTGGATGGCGGGGCGCGGACCCAGTACTTC.

This clonotype was seen a few times. The chain couples TRBV20-1 to TRBJ1-1, with TRBD1 as a possible D gene (6 bases). V was trimmed by 7 bases and J by 2 bases, leaving 8 bases between them. The CDR3 consists of 11 residues. CDR1 and CDR2 from the germline V gene are DFQATT and SNEGSKA (reference sequence). The CDR3 loop reads CSVQGNTEAFF. The CDR3, as DNA: TGCAGTGTACAGGGCAACACTGAAGCTTTCTTT.

The chain is built from TRBV7-9 and TRBJ1-6, with 9 bases lining up with TRBD1. CDR1 and CDR2 from the germline V gene are SEHNR and FQNEAQ (reference sequence). The CDR3 sequence is 14 residues long. Trimming removed 4 bases from V and 10 bases from J; junction bases left unmatched: 5. For the CDR3, the DNA is TGTGCCAGCAGCTCCGGGACAGGGCTCTCACCCCTCCACTTT. It yields the protein CASSSGTGLSPLHF.

The rearrangement links TRBV20-1 to TRBJ2-2; D not resolved. This CDR3 contains 14 residues. The germline V gene has CDR1 DFQATT and CDR2 SNEGSKA (reference sequence). V lost 6 bases to trimming and J lost 1 base, with 12 bases between them. The chain's CDR3 is CSAFILGNTGELFF. Written as DNA, the CDR3 is TGCAGTGCCTTTATACTCGGGAACACCGGGGAGCTGTTTTTT.

In its sample, this clonotype was seen once. V gene TRBV5-1 combines with J gene TRBJ2-1; 12 bases fit TRBD2. This CDR3 is built from 16 residues. Germline V CDR1 and CDR2: SGHRS, YFSETQ. V was pared by 0 bases and J by 6 bases, with 4 bases of the junction left unmatched. The CDR3 bases are TGCGCCAGCAGCTTGGACCCTAGCGGGGGGGGCAATGAGCAGTTCTTC. Its translation is CASSLDPSGGGNEQFF.

The CDR3 sequence is CASSLARGLEQYF. CDR3 sequence (DNA): TGCGCCAGCAGCTTGGCCCGGGGCCTCGAGCAGTACTTC. The J gene is TRBJ2-7, the V gene TRBV5-1; D possibly uses TRBD1 or TRBD2 (5 bases each). V lost 0 bases to trimming and J lost 6 bases, with 10 bases between them. CDR1 and CDR2 from the germline V gene are SGHRS and YFSETQ. The CDR3 runs to 13 residues.

The chain joins TRBV2 to TRBJ2-7; D perhaps matches TRBD1 (6 bases). Trimming cost V 5 bases and J 2 bases, with 13 bases left between them. This CDR3 contains 14 residues. Germline V lookup: CDR1 SNHLY, CDR2 FYNNEI. The CDR3 loop reads CASSRTGTTYEQYF. The DNA of the CDR3 is TGTGCCAGCAGTCGGACCGGGACAACCTACGAGCAGTACTTC.

Only one count was recorded for this clonotype. The rearrangement joins TRBV10-3 to TRBJ2-7, with 7 bases lining up with TRBD1. The J segment lost 2 bases and the V segment lost 10 bases, leaving 11 bases of the junction unmatched. Germline V gene sequence: CDR1 ENHRY, CDR2 SYGVKD. The CDR3 sequence is 14 residues long. In nucleotides, the CDR3 is TGTGCCACCTCCCCGGGACAGCCTCCCTACGAGCAGTACTTC. This translates into CATSPGQPPYEQYF.

The V and J genes are TRBV5-4 and TRBJ2-1, with 8 bases fitting TRBD2. The CDR3 loop spans 15 amino acids. V lost 3 bases to trimming and J lost 6 bases; unmatched junction nucleotides: 8. The V gene's germline CDR1 is SGHNT and CDR2 YYREEE (reference sequence). The CDR3 protein is CASSSGLVVVNEQFF. In DNA form, the CDR3 reads TGTGCCAGCAGCTCGGGACTAGTGGTCGTCAATGAGCAGTTCTTC.

The genes are TRBV3-1 and TRBJ2-3; 9 nucleotides agree with TRBD2. Looked up from germline, CDR1 is LGHDT and CDR2 is YNNKEL (reference sequence). Trimming took 1 base from V and 2 from J; bases not matched to a gene: 4. This CDR3 has 16 amino acids. Here the CDR3 DNA reads TGTGCCAGCAGCCAAGTAGCGGGGGCCCTCACAGATACGCAGTATTTT. This gives the protein CASSQVAGALTDTQYF.

V gene TRBV12-3 or TRBV12-4 combines with J gene TRBJ1-1, with a tentative D call TRBD1 (5 bases). The V gene lost 5 bases and the J gene lost 7 bases, with 11 bases spanning the gap. The CDR3 is made up of 12 amino acids. The CDR3 coding sequence is TGTGCCAGCAGTGCCAACGGGGGTGAAGCTTTCTTT. It translates to CASSANGGEAFF.